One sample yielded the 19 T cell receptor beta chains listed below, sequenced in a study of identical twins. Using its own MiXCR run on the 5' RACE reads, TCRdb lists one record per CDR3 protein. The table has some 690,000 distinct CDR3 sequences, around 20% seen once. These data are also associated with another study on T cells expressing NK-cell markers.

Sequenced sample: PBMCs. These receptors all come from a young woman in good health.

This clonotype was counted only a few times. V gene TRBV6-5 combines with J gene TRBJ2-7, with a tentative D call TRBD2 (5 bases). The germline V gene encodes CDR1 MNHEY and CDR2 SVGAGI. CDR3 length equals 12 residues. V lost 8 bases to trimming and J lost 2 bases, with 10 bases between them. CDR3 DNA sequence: TGTGCCAGCTCAGACGGGACCTACGAGCAGTACTTC. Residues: CASSDGTYEQYF.

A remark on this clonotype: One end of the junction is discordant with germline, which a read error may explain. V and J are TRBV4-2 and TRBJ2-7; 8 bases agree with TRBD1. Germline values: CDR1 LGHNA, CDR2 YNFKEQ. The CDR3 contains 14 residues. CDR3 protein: CAISQGALSYEQYF. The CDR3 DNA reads TGTGCCATCAGCCAGGGGGCCCTCTCCTACGAGCAGTACTTC.

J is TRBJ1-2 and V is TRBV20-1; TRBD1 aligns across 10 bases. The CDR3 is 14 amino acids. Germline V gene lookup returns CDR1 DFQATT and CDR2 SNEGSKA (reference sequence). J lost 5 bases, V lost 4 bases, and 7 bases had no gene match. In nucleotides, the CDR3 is TGCAGTGCTACCCGGACAGGGGGGCTATATGGCTACACCTTC. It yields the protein CSATRTGGLYGYTF.

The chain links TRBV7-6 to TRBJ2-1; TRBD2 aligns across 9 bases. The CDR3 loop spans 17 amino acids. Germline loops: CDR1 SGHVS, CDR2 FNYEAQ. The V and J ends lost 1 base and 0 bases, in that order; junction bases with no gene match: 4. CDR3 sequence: CASSLVRGGFSYNEQFF. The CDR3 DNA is TGTGCCAGCAGCTTAGTGCGGGGGGGCTTCTCCTACAATGAGCAGTTCTTC.

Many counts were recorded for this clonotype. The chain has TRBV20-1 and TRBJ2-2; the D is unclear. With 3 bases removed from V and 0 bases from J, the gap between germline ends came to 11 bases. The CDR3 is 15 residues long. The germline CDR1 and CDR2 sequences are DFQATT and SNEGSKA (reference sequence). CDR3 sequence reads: CSASRQTSNTGELFF. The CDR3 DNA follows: TGCAGTGCTAGCCGGCAGACATCGAACACCGGGGAGCTGTTTTTT.

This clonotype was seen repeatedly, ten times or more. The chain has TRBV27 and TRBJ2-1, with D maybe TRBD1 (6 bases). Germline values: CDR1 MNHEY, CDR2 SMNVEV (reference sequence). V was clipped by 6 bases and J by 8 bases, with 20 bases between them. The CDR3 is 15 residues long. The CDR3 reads CASSLSYNRDHEQFF. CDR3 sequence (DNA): TGTGCCAGCAGCCTTTCTTATAACAGGGACCATGAGCAGTTCTTC.

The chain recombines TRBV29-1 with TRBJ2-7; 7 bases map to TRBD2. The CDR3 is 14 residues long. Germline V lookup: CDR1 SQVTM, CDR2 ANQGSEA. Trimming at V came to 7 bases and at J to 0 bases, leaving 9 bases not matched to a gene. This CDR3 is CSALGGSNSYEQYF. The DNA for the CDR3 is TGCAGCGCCCTGGGGGGGAGTAACTCCTACGAGCAGTACTTC.

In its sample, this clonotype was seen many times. CDR3 sequence reads: CSAAGRAYNEQFF. The CDR3 coding sequence is TGCAGTGCGGCGGGACGCGCCTACAATGAGCAGTTCTTC. V gene TRBV20-1 combines with J gene TRBJ2-1; a weak D match, TRBD2 (6 bases). This CDR3 has 13 amino acids. Germline CDR1 DFQATT, CDR2 SNEGSKA (reference sequence). V was clipped by 6 bases and J by 2 bases, with 11 bases between them.

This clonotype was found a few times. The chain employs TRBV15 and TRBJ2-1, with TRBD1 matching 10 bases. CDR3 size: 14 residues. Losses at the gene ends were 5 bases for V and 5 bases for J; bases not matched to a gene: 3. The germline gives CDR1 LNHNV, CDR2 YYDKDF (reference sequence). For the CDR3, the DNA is TGTGCCACCAGCGGGGACAGGGGCCACAATGAGCAGTTCTTC. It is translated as CATSGDRGHNEQFF.

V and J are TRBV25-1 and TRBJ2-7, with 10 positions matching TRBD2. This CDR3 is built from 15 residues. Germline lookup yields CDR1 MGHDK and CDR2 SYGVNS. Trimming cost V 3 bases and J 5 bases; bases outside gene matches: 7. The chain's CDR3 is CASSDYTGTSDEQYF. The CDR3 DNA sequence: TGTGCCAGCAGTGATTACACCGGGACTAGCGACGAGCAGTACTTC.

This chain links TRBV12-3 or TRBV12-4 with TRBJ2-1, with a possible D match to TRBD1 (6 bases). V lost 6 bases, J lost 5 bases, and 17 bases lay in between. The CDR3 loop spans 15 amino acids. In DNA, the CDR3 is TGTGCCAGCAGCAACCTACAGGGAATGGACAATGAGCAGTTCTTC. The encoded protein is CASSNLQGMDNEQFF.

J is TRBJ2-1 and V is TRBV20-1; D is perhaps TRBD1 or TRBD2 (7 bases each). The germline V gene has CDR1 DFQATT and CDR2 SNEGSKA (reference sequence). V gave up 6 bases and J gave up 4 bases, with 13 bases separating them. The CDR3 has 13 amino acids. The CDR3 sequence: CSAFRGGYNEQFF. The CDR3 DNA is TGCAGTGCCTTCAGGGGGGGATACAATGAGCAGTTCTTC.

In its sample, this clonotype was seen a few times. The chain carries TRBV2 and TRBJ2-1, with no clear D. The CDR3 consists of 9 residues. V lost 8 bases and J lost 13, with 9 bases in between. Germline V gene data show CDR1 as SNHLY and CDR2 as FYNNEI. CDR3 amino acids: CASHPEQFF. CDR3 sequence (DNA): TGTGCCAGCCATCCGGAACAGTTCTTC.

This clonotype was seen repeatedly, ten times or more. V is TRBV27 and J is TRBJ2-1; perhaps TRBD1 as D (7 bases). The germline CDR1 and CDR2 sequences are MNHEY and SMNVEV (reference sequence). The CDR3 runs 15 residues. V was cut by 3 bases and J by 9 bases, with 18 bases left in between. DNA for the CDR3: TGTGCCAGCAGTTTCCTCTCAGGGGGGTCTACTGAGCAGTTCTTC. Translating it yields CASSFLSGGSTEQFF.

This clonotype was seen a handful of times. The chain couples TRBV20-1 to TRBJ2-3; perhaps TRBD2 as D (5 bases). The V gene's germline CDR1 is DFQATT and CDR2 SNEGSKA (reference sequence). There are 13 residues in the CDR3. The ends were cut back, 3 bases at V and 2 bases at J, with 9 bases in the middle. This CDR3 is CSARDSNTDTQYF. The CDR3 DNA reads TGCAGTGCTAGGGACTCGAACACAGATACGCAGTATTTT.

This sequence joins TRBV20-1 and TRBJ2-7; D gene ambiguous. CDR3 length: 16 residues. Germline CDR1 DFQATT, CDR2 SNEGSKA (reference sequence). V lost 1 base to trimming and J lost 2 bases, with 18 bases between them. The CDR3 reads CSARVPVGQSPYEQYF. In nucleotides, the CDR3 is TGCAGTGCTAGAGTTCCCGTCGGGCAGTCCCCCTACGAGCAGTACTTC.

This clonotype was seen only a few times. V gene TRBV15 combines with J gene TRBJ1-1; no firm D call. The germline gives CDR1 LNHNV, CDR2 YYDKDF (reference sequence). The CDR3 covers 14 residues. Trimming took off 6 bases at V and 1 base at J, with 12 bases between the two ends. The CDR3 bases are TGTGCCACCAGTCCCAATCCAGGGAACACTGAAGCTTTCTTT. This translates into CATSPNPGNTEAFF.

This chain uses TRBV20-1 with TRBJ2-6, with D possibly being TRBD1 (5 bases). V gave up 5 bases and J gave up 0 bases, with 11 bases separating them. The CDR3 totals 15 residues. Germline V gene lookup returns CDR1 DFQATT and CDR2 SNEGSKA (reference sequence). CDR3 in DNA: TGCAGTGCTGGGGCCTCTCTCTCTGGGGCCAACGTCCTGACTTTC. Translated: CSAGASLSGANVLTF.

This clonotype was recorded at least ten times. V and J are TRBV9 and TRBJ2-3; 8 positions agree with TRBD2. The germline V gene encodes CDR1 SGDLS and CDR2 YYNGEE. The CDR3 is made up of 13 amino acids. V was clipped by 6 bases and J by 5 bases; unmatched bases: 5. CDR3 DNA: TGTGCCAGCACCGGGGGGGCGAAAGATACGCAGTATTTT. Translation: CASTGGAKDTQYF.